This is a list of T cell receptor beta chains from one sample in a study of cytomegalovirus exposure and HLA in healthy donors. This table comes from immunoSEQ multiplex PCR, and its TCRdb copy is limited to in-frame clones, with some not included. The sample shows around 130,000 clones, approximately 81% of them seen only once. The sample was PBMCs. The receptors were gathered from a woman aged 25 to 45 in good health and CMV-seronegative. Each CDR3 is given with its conserved first and last residue. D genes are given only for firm matches.

>TRBV10-3|.|TRBJ1-5
CAISESGGRLGQPQHF
>TRBV20-1|.|TRBJ1-3
CSARGGNTIYF
>TRBV5-5|TRBD1|TRBJ2-7
CASRGTGVLEQYF
>TRBV11-1|TRBD1|TRBJ2-7
CASSPRDRTYEQYF
>TRBV2|TRBD1|TRBJ2-7
CASSGQGETYEQYF
>TRBV2|.|TRBJ2-7
CASSAAGLHEQYF
>TRBV5-1|TRBD2|TRBJ2-1
CASSAGLAGGPNEQFF
>TRBV5-4|.|TRBJ2-3
CASSLESGADTQYF
>TRBV15|.|TRBJ1-1
CATSKGATEAFF
>TRBV9|.|TRBJ1-6
CASSVAPYGSPLHF
>TRBV15|.|TRBJ2-7
CATSPLQGPLGEQYF
>TRBV30|.|TRBJ2-5
CAWSANYGETQYF
>TRBV27|TRBD1|TRBJ2-1
CASSYPGQGDNEQFF
>TRBV10-2|TRBD2|TRBJ2-5
CASSEREAGGPKTQYF
>TRBV12-5|.|TRBJ2-7
CASGLDSSYEQYF
>TRBV9|TRBD1|TRBJ1-2
CASSPGQGNYGYTF
>TRBV6-6|.|TRBJ1-1
CASRLSGVRSTEAFF
>TRBV4-1|.|TRBJ2-7
CASSSHKSHEQYF
>TRBV6-5|.|TRBJ2-3
CASTSAGASTDTQYF
>TRBV18|.|TRBJ1-2
CASSDKGRANGYTF
>TRBV5-6|TRBD1|TRBJ2-7
CASSSWGTGSYEQYF
>TRBV5-4|TRBD2|TRBJ2-7
CASSRTSGVFEQYF
>TRBV5-1|TRBD1|TRBJ1-6
CASSLNARGPDNSPLHF
>TRBV12-5|TRBD1|TRBJ1-2
CASGPPGQGNYGYTF